This record covers a single T cell receptor beta chain. Unmatched junction bases numbered 13, after V lost 2 bases and J lost 6 bases. The germline V gene has CDR1 GTSNPN and CDR2 SVGIG (reference sequence). This CDR3 is 17 amino acids long. The repertoire was sequenced with immunoSEQ multiplex PCR; TCRdb's copy has only in-frame clones and lacks some. Among around 25,000 clones listed, about nine tenths were seen once. The sample originates from a study of OX40 agonist ivuxolimab in advanced cancers. The TCR originated in an adult with an advanced solid tumor such as melanoma, head and neck, liver or kidney cancer. The sequences come from CD4+ or CD8+ T cells sorted from blood, collected in a trial of the OX40 agonist ivuxolimab. J is TRBJ1-4 and V is TRBV30; TRBD1 aligns across 9 bases. In DNA, the CDR3 is TGTGCCTGGAGTATAGGACAGGGGAGGGGCGGGGATGAAAAACTGTTTTTT. Encoded protein: CAWSIGQGRGGDEKLFF.